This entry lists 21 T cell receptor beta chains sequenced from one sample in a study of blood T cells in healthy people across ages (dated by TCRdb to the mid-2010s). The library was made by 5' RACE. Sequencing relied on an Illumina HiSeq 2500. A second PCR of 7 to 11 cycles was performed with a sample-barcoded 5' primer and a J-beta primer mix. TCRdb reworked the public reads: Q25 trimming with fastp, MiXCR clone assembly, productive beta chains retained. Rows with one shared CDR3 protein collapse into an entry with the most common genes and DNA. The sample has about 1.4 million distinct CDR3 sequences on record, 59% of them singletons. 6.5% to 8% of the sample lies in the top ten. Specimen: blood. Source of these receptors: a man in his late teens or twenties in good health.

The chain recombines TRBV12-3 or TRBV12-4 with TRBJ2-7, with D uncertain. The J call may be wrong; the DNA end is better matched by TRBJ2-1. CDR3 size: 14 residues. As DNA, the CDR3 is TGTGCCAGCACCCCGACCGGAAGGTACAATGAGCAGTTCTTC. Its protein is CASTPTGRYNEQFF.

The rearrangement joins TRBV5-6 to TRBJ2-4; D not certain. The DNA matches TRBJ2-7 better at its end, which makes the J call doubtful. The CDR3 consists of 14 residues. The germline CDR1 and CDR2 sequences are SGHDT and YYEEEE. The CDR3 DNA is TGTGCCAGCAGCCACTGGGGTTCGACCTACGAGCAGTACTTC. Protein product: CASSHWGSTYEQYF.

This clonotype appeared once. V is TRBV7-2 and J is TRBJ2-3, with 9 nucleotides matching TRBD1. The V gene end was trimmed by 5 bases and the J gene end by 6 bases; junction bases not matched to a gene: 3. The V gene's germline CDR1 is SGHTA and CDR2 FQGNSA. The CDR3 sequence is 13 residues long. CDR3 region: CASSGTGYDTQYF. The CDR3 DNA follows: TGTGCCAGCAGCGGGACAGGGTACGATACGCAGTATTTT.

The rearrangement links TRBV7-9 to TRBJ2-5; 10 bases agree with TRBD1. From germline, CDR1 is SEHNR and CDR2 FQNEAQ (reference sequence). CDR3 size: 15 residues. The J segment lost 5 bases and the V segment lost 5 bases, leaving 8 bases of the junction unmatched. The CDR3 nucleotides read TGTGCCAGCAGCGCCGGGACAGGGGAGTGGGAGACCCAGTACTTC. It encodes CASSAGTGEWETQYF.

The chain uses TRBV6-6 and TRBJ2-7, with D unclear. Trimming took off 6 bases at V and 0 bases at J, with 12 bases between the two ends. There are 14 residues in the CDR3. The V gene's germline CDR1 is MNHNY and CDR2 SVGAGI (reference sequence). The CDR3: CASSPDGSSYEQYF. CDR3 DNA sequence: TGTGCCAGCAGCCCCGACGGAAGCTCCTACGAGCAGTACTTC.

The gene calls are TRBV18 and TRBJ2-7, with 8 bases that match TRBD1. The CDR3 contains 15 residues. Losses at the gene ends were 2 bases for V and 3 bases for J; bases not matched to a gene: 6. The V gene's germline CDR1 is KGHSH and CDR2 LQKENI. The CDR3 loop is CASSPETGESYEQYF. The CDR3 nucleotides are TGTGCCAGCTCACCAGAGACAGGGGAGAGCTACGAGCAGTACTTC.

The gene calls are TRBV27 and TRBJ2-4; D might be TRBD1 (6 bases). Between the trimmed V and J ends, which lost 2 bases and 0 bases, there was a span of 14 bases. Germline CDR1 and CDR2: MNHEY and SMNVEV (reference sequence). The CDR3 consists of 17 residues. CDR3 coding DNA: TGTGCCAGCAGTTTAGATCTGGACAGTATAGCCAAAAACATTCAGTACTTC. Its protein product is CASSLDLDSIAKNIQYF.

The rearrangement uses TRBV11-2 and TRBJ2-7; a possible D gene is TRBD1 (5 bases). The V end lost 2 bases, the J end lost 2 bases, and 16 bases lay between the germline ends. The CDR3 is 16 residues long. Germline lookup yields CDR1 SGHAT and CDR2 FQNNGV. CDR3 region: CASSLTGARAPYEQYF. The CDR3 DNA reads TGTGCCAGCAGCTTAACAGGCGCCAGAGCCCCCTACGAGCAGTACTTC. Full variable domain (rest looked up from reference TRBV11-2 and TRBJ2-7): EAGVAQSPRYKIIEKRQSVAFWCNPISGHATLYWYQQILGQGPKLLIQFQNNGVVDDSQLPKDRFSAERLKGVDSTLKIQPAKLEDSAVYLCASSLTGARAPYEQYFGPGTRLTVT.

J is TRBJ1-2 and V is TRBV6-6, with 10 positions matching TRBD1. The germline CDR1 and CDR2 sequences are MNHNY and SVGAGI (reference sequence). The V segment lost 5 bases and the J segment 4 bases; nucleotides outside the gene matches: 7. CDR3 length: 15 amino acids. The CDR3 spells CASSKGQGGIYGYTF. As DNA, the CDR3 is TGTGCCAGCAGTAAAGGACAGGGGGGGATCTATGGCTACACCTTC.

Written as DNA, the CDR3 is TGTGCCAGCAGCTATCCGGGACCTACACTACTTGAGGGGGCCAACGTCCTGACTTTC. It is translated as CASSYPGPTLLEGANVLTF. This rearrangement joins TRBV7-6 to TRBJ2-6, with D perhaps being TRBD1 or TRBD2 (5 bases each). Germline CDR1 is SGHVS and CDR2 is FNYEAQ. This CDR3 is 19 amino acids long. The V gene lost 4 bases and the J gene lost 4 bases, with 23 bases spanning the gap.

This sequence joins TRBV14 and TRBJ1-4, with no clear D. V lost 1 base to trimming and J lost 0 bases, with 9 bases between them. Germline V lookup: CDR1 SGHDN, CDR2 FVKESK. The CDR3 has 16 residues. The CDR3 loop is CASSQGPGTTNEKLFF. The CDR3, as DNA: TGTGCCAGCAGCCAAGGCCCGGGAACAACTAATGAAAAACTGTTTTTT.

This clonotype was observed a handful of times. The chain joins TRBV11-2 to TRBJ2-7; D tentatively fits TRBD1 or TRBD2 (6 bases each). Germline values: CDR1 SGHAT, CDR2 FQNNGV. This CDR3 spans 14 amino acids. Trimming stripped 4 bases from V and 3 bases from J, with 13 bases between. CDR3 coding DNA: TGTGCCAGCAGCTCTTTAGCGGACAGCTACGAGCAGTACTTC. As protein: CASSSLADSYEQYF.

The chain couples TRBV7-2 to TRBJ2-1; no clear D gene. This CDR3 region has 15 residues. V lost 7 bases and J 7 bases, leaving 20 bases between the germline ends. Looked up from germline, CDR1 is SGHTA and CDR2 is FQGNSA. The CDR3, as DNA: TGTGCCAGCATTAACGGAGCCGATCTAGTTAATGAGCAGTTCTTC. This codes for CASINGADLVNEQFF.

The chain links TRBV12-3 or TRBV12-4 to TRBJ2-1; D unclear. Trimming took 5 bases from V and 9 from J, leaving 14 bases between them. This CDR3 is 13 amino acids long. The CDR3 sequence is CASSPLGGSEQFF. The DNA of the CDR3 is TGTGCCAGCAGTCCCCTGGGTGGAAGTGAGCAGTTCTTC.

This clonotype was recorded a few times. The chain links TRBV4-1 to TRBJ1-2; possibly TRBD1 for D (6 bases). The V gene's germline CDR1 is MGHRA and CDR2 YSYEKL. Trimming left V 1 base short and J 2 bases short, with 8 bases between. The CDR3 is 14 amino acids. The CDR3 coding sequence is TGCGCCAGCAGCCAAGGACAGGTCAACTATGGCTACACCTTC. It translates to CASSQGQVNYGYTF.

The CDR3 region is CASSPTGTGGFQPQHF. CDR3 sequence (DNA): TGTGCCAGCTCACCCACCGGGACAGGGGGCTTTCAGCCCCAGCATTTT. V and J are TRBV18 and TRBJ1-5; the match to TRBD1 covers 12 bases. Trimming cost V 3 bases and J 6 bases; bases outside gene matches: 6. Germline lookup yields CDR1 KGHSH and CDR2 LQKENI. The CDR3 sequence is 16 residues long.

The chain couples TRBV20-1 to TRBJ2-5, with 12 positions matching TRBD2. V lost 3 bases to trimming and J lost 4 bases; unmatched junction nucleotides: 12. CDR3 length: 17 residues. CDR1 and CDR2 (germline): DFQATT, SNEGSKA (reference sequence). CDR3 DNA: TGCAGTGCTAGGCTGAGGACTAGCGGGATTTCTGGAGAGACCCAGTACTTC. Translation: CSARLRTSGISGETQYF.

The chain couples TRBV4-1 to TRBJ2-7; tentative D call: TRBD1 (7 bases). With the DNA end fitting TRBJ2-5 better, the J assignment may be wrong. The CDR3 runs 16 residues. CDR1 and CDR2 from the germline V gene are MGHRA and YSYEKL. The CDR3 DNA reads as TGCGCCAGCAGCCGGTTTGCGGGACAGACACAGGAGACCCAGTACTTC. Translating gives CASSRFAGQTQETQYF.

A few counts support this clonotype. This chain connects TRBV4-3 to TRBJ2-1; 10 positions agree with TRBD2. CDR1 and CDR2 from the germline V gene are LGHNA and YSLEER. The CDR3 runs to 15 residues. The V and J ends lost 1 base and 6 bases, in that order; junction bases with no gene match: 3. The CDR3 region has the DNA TGCGCCAGCAGCCAAGCAAGCGGGGGGGCCAATGAGCAGTTCTTC. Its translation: CASSQASGGANEQFF.

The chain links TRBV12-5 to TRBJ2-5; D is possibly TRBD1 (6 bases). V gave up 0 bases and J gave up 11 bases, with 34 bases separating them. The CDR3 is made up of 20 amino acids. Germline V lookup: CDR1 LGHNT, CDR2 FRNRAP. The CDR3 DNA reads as TGTGCTAGTGGTTTGGTACCCCAAGAGGGAGCCCATAAGAGGGACAATGAGCAGTACTTC. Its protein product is CASGLVPQEGAHKRDNEQYF. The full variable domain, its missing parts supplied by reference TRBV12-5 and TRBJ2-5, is DARVTQTPRHKVTEMGQEVTMRCQPILGHNTVFWYRQTMMQGLELLAYFRNRAPLDDSGMPKDRFSAEMPDATLATLKIQPSEPRDSAVYFCASGLVPQEGAHKRDNEQYFGPGTRLLVL.

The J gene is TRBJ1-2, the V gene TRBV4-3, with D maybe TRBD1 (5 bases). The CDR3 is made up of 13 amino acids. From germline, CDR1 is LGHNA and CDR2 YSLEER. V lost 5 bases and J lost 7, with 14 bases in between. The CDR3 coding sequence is TGCGCCAGCAGCGGGTCGTGGGGACGTGGCTACACCTTC. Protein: CASSGSWGRGYTF.